This T cell receptor (beta chain) was sequenced for a study of PD-L1 blockade in urothelial cancer. Study observations and caveats: Pretreatment TCR clonality in blood under the median foretold superior survival.

Note on this clone: The antigen remains undetermined. This sample includes further DNA sequences coding for the same CDR3.

Germline CDR1 SGHRS, CDR2 YFSETQ. J was trimmed by 2 bases and V by 7 bases; bases with no gene match: 0. The CDR3 extends over 13 amino acids. TCR analog templates of synthetic origin were spiked into each PCR. Only in-frame clones appear in the TCRdb table, and some are missing; sequencing was by immunoSEQ multiplex PCR. Here the sample spans about 72,000 clones, 80% to 90% being singletons. The source was PBMCs, collected around atezolizumab (anti-PD-L1) treatment. The chain joins TRBV5-1 to TRBJ1-3, with 10 nucleotides matching TRBD1. This sequence was found in a man in his 70s with urothelial cancer. Here the CDR3 reads CASGQGAGNTIYF. DNA for the CDR3: TGCGCCAGCGGACAGGGGGCTGGAAACACCATATATTTT.